This TCR beta chain was sequenced in a study of blood T cell repertoires in COVID-19. On the study more broadly: Sources were T cells, B-cell-depleted T cells, or PBMCs; the material itself was cDNA or gDNA.

The CDR3 is 12 residues long. From germline, CDR1 is WSHSY and CDR2 SAAADI. Trimming at V came to 9 bases and at J to 6 bases, leaving 6 bases not matched to a gene. Details on this clone: In the same sample, other DNA sequences code for this CDR3.

Profiled with immunoSEQ multiplex PCR; TCRdb holds only in-frame clones, not every one. In the table there are around 150,000 clones, 70% to 85% of which are singletons. Sequencing was done on a sample of peripheral blood. The V call is TRBV10-2, the J call TRBJ2-7; TRBD1 matches 9 bases. The TCR originated in a woman older than 75 with acute or convalescent COVID-19. CDR3 DNA: TGCGCCAGTAGTTGGGACAGGGTCGAGCAGTACTTC. Protein sequence: CASSWDRVEQYF.